This T cell receptor beta chain is drawn from a study of metastatic and nonmetastatic thyroid tumors. Across the study: The comparison covered peripheral blood and tumor or nodule tissue in malignant and benign thyroid patients. Whole-study findings and limits: As reported, TCR beta diversity in blood and tumor was significantly higher in malignant thyroid tumors than in benign nodules.

CDR1 is SGHAT, CDR2 FQDESV, per germline (reference sequence). The CDR3 length is 14 residues. No patient had received any treatment before thyroid surgery. In the original processing: Built for papillary thyroid cancer, a distant-metastasis classifier drew on CDR3 differences across clinicopathological groups. Through MiXCR, TCRdb re-clonotyped the PCR reads. None of the V and J calls come from the authors' own analysis; TCRdb made them. The table includes tens of thousands of clones, roughly 4% detected once. The sample holds a few counts of this clone. Its target is not known. The junction and the germline gene differ at one end; a read error may be behind it.

This chain connects TRBV11-1 to TRBJ2-7; D unclear. This TCR was recovered from a female donor with papillary thyroid cancer or a benign thyroid nodule (not recorded which). Some clones in this sample may be carry-over from other donors' samples. What was sequenced was blood. CDR3 loop: CASSARVGSCEQSF. CDR3 coding DNA: TGTGCCAGCAGCGCGAGAGTAGGCTCCTGCGAGCAGTCCTTC.